This section outlines one T cell receptor beta chain sequence together with its context. Source study methods: By means of reference gene primer amplification, nucleated cell counts were estimated. Some clones are missing from TCRdb's copy, which holds only in-frame ones; the method was immunoSEQ multiplex PCR. That table supplies the V and J calls and clone size; D and trimming were determined from the DNA. The sample carries about 200,000 clones, less than 90% recorded once. This sample was included in a study of blood T cell repertoires in COVID-19. Background on the study: The United States, Italy and Spain supplied acute and convalescent COVID-19 samples. PBMCs, B-cell-depleted T cells, or T cells provided the cDNA or gDNA that made up the material.

The V gene end was trimmed by 4 bases and the J gene end by 2 bases; junction bases not matched to a gene: 8. The germline CDR1 and CDR2 sequences are SGHRS and YFSETQ. This CDR3 comprises 16 residues. Material: peripheral blood. The TCR sequence derives from a woman aged 70-85 years with acute or convalescent COVID-19. This chain links TRBV5-1 with TRBJ2-7, with 11 bases matching TRBD2. The CDR3 DNA is TGCGCCAGCAGCGAGACTAGCGGGATTAACCCCTACGAGCAGTACTTC. Amino acid sequence: CASSETSGINPYEQYF.